This T cell receptor (beta chain) was recovered during a study of blood T cell repertoires in COVID-19. On the study more broadly: Acute-phase and convalescent COVID-19 samples originated in the United States, Italy and Spain. PBMCs, B-cell-depleted T cells, or T cells provided the cDNA or gDNA that made up the material.

The table came from immunoSEQ multiplex PCR; TCRdb's copy has only in-frame clones and leaves some out. The table lists 90,000 to 150,000 clones, approximately 87% of them singletons. V lost 2 bases, J lost 7 bases, and 11 bases lay in between. Germline values: CDR1 MNHEY, CDR2 SMNVEV (reference sequence). This CDR3 spans 13 amino acids. This clonotype was sampled from a woman between 45 and 60 years old with acute or convalescent COVID-19. The rearrangement uses TRBV27 and TRBJ1-1, with unresolved D. Sequenced: peripheral blood. CDR3 in amino acids: CASSLTVSYEAFF. In DNA form, the CDR3 reads TGTGCCAGCAGTTTAACAGTGTCCTATGAAGCTTTCTTT.